This T cell receptor (beta chain) was observed in a study of T cell changes during pregnancy in multiple sclerosis. The protocol was immunoSEQ multiplex PCR, while the TCRdb copy is restricted to in-frame clones and leaves out a portion. The data contain approximately 45,000 clones, roughly 92% of them seen just once; the ten biggest clones take up approximately 0.73%. The V segment lost 1 base and the J segment 3 bases; nucleotides outside the gene matches: 10. CDR1 and CDR2 (germline): SGHVS, FNYEAQ. The CDR3 totals 20 residues. The chain combines TRBV7-6 with TRBJ2-3, with TRBD2 matching over 16 bases. The TCR comes from a female donor with multiple sclerosis, enrolled in a pregnancy study. The sample here was CD4+ T cells from peripheral blood mononuclear cells, taken in the first trimester of pregnancy. Here the CDR3 reads CASSLGGGTSGRAGTDTQYF. The CDR3 region has the DNA TGTGCCAGCAGCTTAGGAGGTGGGACTAGCGGGAGGGCCGGGACAGATACGCAGTATTTT.